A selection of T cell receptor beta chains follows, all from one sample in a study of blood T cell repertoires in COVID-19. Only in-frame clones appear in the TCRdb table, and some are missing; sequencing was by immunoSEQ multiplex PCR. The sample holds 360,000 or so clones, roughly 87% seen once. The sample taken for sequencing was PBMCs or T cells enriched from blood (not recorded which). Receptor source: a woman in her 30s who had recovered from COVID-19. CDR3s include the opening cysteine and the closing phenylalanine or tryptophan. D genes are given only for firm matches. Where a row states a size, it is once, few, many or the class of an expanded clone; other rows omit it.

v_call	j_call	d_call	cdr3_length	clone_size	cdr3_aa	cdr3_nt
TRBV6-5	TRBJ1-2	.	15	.	CASSRTGQGLSGYTF	TGTGCCAGCAGTAGAACCGGGCAGGGGCTTAGTGGCTACACCTTC
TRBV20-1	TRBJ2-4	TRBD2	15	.	CSASNPSGTENIQYF	TGCAGTGCTAGTAATCCTAGCGGGACAGAAAACATTCAGTACTTC
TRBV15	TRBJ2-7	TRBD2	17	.	CATSSISGTAISYEQYF	TGTGCCACCAGCAGTATAAGCGGGACGGCGATTTCCTACGAGCAGTACTTC
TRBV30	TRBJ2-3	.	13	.	CAWERSSTDTQYF	TGTGCCTGGGAGCGTTCTAGCACAGATACGCAGTATTTT
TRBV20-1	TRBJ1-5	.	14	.	CSASQDSVNQPQHF	TGCAGTGCTAGTCAGGACAGCGTCAATCAGCCCCAGCATTTT
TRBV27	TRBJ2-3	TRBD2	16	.	CASSLIGGGWADTQYF	TGTGCCAGCAGTTTAATCGGGGGGGGCTGGGCAGATACGCAGTATTTT
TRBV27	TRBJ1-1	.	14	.	CASSSLQMNTEAFF	TGTGCCAGCAGTTCCCTCCAGATGAACACTGAAGCTTTCTTT
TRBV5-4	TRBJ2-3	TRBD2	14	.	CASSGRLAGGTQYF	TGTGCCAGCAGCGGTAGACTAGCGGGGGGTACGCAGTATTTT
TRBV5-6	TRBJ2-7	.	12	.	CASNSQGYEQYF	TGTGCCAGCAATAGTCAGGGCTACGAGCAGTACTTC
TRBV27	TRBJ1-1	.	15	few	CASSPSRVMNTEAFF	TGTGCCAGCAGCCCATCCCGGGTAATGAACACTGAAGCTTTCTTT
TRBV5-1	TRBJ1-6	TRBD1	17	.	CASSLGTGGAYNSPLHF	TGCGCCAGCAGCTTGGGCACAGGGGGGGCCTATAATTCACCCCTCCACTTT
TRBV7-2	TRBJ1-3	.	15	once	CASSFGSGVGNTIYF	TGTGCCAGCAGCTTTGGTTCAGGGGTTGGAAACACCATATATTTT